The clone carrying this TCR beta chain appeared many times. What it binds is unknown. This sample is part of a study of T cells after yellow fever vaccination. Study conclusions and caveats: Of the clonotypes, a small share occurred in both CD4 and CD8 compartments. At about 97% for CD4 and just over 85% for CD8, most primary-vaccination clones showed up again after the booster.

J gave up 3 bases and V 4 bases, and 2 bases lay outside the gene matches. Germline V CDR1 and CDR2: SGHTA, FQGNSA. The CDR3 is 14 amino acids. TCRdb itself ran the 5' RACE reads through MiXCR, one entry per CDR3 protein. Of about 74,000 distinct CDR3 sequences detected, approximately 7% appear once; the ten largest clones hold about a third. This specimen consisted of CD8+ T cells sorted from PBMCs, obtained 5 to 6 days after the first yellow fever vaccination. This chain uses TRBV7-2 with TRBJ2-7; 11 nucleotides match TRBD2. This receptor was taken from a man aged 18 to 35 who received the YFV17D yellow fever vaccine. For the CDR3, the DNA is TGTGCCAGCAGCTATGGACTAGCGGGCTACGAGCAGTACTTC. Protein: CASSYGLAGYEQYF.